The 2 T cell receptor beta chains given below trace back to one sample, sequenced in a study of CD8+ T cells in alopecia areata. Reverse transcription of extracted RNA yielded cDNA, which provided the sequencing template. Produced via immunoSEQ multiplex PCR; TCRdb's table is partial and in-frame only. The sample holds around 200,000 clones, 50% to 70% seen once. The specimen comprised CD4+ T cells sorted from blood, sampled at week 0. These TCRs come from a human donor with alopecia areata.

This clone was seen a handful of times. The chain uses TRBV7-6 and TRBJ2-5, with no clear D. Trimming took off 3 bases at V and 4 bases at J, with 12 bases between the two ends. Germline V lookup: CDR1 SGHVS, CDR2 FNYEAQ. This CDR3 comprises 14 residues. CDR3 in amino acids: CASSLERVGETQYF. For the CDR3, the DNA is TGTGCCAGCAGCTTGGAAAGGGTCGGAGAGACCCAGTACTTC.

The genes are TRBV5-6 and TRBJ2-2; TRBD2 matches at 13 bases. Germline trimming cut 4 bases from V and 6 bases from J; bases unmatched to any gene: 6. Germline V gene sequence: CDR1 SGHDT, CDR2 YYEEEE. There are 16 residues in the CDR3. The CDR3 DNA reads TGTGCCAGCAGCATCCGGACTAGCGGGGGAGCCGGGGAGCTGTTTTTT. This encodes CASSIRTSGGAGELFF.